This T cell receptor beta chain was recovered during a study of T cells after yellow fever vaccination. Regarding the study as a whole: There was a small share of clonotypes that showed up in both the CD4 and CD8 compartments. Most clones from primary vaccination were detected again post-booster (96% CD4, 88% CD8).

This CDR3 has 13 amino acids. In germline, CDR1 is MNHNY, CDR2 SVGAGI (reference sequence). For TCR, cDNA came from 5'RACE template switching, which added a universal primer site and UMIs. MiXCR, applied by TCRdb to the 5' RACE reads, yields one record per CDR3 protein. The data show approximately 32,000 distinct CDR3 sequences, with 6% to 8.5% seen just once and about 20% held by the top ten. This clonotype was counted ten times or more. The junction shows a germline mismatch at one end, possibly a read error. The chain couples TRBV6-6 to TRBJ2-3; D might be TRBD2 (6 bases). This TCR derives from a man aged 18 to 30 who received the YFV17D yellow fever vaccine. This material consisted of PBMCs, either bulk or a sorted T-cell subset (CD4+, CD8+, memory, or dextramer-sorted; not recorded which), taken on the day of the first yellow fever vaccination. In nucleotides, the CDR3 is TGTGCCAGCAGTTACTGGGTTGAGTGGAGGGTCTCCTTT. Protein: CASSYWVEWRVSF.